This T cell receptor (beta chain) was retrieved from a study of blood T cell repertoires in COVID-19. On the study more broadly: Collection of acute and convalescent COVID-19 samples took place in the United States, Italy and Spain.

TCRdb's table, derived via immunoSEQ multiplex PCR, lists solely in-frame clones and lacks some. The repertoire holds around 470,000 clones, roughly 87% seen once, with around 0.92% in the top ten. CDR3 size: 15 residues. Germline CDR1 and CDR2: LGHDT and YNNKEL (reference sequence). Trimming cost V 4 bases and J 0 bases, with 12 bases left between them. This chain links TRBV3-1 (or the pseudogene TRBV3-2) with TRBJ1-1; the D gene is possibly TRBD1 (6 bases). The TCR originated in a young man with COVID-19, enrolled during active disease. Sample: peripheral blood. In nucleotides, the CDR3 is TGTGCCAGCAGCCCGATGGCAGGGGTGAACACTGAAGCTTTCTTT. Amino acids: CASSPMAGVNTEAFF.